This T cell receptor (beta chain) was profiled in a study of shared clonotypes between healthy human individuals. A note on this clone: This sample includes further DNA sequences coding for the same CDR3.

Genomic DNA of every subset was divided equally among multiple immunoSEQ plates. The method was immunoSEQ multiplex PCR; TCRdb's version includes in-frame clones alone and lacks a portion of them. Here the sample spans around 2.5 million clones, 90% to 95% being singletons. This sequence was found in a man aged 18 to 30 in good health. Some clones in this sample may be carry-over from other donors' samples. Material: naive CD4+ T cells from PBMCs. Sample subset: CD45RA+ positively selected.

In DNA form, the CDR3 reads TGTGCCAGCAGCGTAGATAGCGGTGATACGCAGTATTTT. Its translation: CASSVDSGDTQYF. This chain links TRBV9 with TRBJ2-3; possibly TRBD2 for D (6 bases). The V and J ends lost 0 bases and 6 bases respectively, with 8 bases between them. Germline CDR1 is SGDLS and CDR2 is YYNGEE. The CDR3 totals 13 residues.